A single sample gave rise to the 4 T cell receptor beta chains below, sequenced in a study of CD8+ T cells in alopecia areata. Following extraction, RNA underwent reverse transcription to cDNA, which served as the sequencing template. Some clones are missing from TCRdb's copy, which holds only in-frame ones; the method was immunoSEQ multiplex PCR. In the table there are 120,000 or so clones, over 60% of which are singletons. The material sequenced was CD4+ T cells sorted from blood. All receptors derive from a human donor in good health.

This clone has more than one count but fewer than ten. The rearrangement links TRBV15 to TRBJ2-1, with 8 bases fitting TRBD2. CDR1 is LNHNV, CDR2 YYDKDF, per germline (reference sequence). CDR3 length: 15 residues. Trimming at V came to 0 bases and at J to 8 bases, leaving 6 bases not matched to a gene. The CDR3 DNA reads TGTGCCACCAGCAGAGATTCCGGGGGGGAGGATGAGCAGTTCTTC. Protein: CATSRDSGGEDEQFF.

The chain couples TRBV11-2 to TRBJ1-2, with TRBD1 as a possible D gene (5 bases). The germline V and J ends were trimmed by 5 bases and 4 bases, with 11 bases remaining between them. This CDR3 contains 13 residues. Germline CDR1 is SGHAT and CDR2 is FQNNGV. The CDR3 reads CASSPQGFYGYTF. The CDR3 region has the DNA TGTGCCAGCAGCCCCCAGGGTTTCTATGGCTACACCTTC.

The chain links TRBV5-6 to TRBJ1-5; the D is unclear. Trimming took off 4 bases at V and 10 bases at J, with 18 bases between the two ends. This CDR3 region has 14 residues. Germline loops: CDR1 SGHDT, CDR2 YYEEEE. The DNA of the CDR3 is TGTGCCAGCAGCCTGAGAGGAGCCAAGGAACCCCAGCATTTT. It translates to CASSLRGAKEPQHF. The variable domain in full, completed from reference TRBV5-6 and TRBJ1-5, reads DAGVTQSPTHLIKTRGQQVTLRCSPKSGHDTVSWYQQALGQGPQFIFQYYEEEERQRGNFPDRFSGHQFPNYSSELNVNALLLGDSALYLCASSLRGAKEPQHFGDGTRLSIL.

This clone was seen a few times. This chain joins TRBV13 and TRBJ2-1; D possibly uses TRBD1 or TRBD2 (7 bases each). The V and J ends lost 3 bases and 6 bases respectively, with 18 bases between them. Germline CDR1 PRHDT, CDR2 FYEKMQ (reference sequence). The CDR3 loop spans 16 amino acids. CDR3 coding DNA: TGTGCCAGCAGCTTCCCCCTCCCAGGGGGGGTCAATGAGCAGTTCTTC. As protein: CASSFPLPGGVNEQFF. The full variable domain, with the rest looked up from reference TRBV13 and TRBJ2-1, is AAGVIQSPRHLIKEKRETATLKCYPIPRHDTVYWYQQGPGQDPQFLISFYEKMQSDKGSIPDRFSAQQFSDYHSELNMSSLELGDSALYFCASSFPLPGGVNEQFFGPGTRLTVL.